This T cell receptor beta chain comes out of a study of cytomegalovirus exposure and HLA in healthy donors. Findings and limits, study-wide: In a later analysis, at a false discovery rate of 0.05, 17,000 or so TCR beta sequences matched HLA alleles.

V was pared by 2 bases and J by 6 bases, with 5 bases of the junction left unmatched. This CDR3 spans 15 amino acids. Germline values: CDR1 SGHRS, CDR2 YFSETQ. 13 Jbeta primers and 60 Vbeta primers were used for the PCR. The assay was immunoSEQ multiplex PCR, and TCRdb's table has in-frame clones only and misses some. Here the sample spans some 180,000 clones, more than 9.5% being singletons. As concerns this clone: Its antigen is still unknown.

This clonotype was sampled from a middle-aged man in good health and CMV-seropositive. The sequenced sample consisted of PBMCs. The chain joins TRBV5-1 to TRBJ2-1; 10 positions agree with TRBD2. CDR3 coding DNA: TGCGCCAGCAGCTTAGCGGGGGGGATGGGCAATGAGCAGTTCTTC. It specifies CASSLAGGMGNEQFF.